What follows describes a single TCR beta chain. Its antigen is still unknown. CDR1 and CDR2 from the germline V gene are DFQATT and SNEGSKA (reference sequence). The CDR3 covers 14 residues. V shed 6 bases, J shed 1 base, and the junction held 9 bases outside the gene matches. Stated treatment: approximately 9-day PBMC culture with coronavirus spike peptide pools or control peptides (ViraFEST assay). Following expansion of antigen-specific T cells with peptide pools, ViraFEST then sequenced TCRs. With the Oncomine TCR Beta short-read assay, DNA from cultured CD4+ T cells was sequenced. A single record per CDR3 protein comes from TCRdb applying MiXCR to the PCR reads. The sample shows 6,000 to 7,000 distinct CDR3 sequences, about 46% of them seen only once. The data belong to a study of vaccination and CD4 T cells after COVID-19. Whole-study context: Each convalescent patient was PCR positive for SARS-CoV-2 on nasal swab; nine cases were mild and one severe. Overlapping spike peptides of SARS-CoV-2, HCoV-NL63, HCoV-OC43 and HCoV-229E stimulated the cells.

The sample consisted of CD4+ T cells from blood, cultured in vitro. The receptor was derived from a human donor who had recovered from COVID-19. The V call is TRBV20-1, the J call TRBJ2-7; 7 positions agree with TRBD2. CDR3 amino acids: CSAAPGGRSYEQYF. CDR3 nucleotide sequence: TGCAGTGCAGCCCCCGGGGGGAGGTCCTACGAGCAGTACTTC.